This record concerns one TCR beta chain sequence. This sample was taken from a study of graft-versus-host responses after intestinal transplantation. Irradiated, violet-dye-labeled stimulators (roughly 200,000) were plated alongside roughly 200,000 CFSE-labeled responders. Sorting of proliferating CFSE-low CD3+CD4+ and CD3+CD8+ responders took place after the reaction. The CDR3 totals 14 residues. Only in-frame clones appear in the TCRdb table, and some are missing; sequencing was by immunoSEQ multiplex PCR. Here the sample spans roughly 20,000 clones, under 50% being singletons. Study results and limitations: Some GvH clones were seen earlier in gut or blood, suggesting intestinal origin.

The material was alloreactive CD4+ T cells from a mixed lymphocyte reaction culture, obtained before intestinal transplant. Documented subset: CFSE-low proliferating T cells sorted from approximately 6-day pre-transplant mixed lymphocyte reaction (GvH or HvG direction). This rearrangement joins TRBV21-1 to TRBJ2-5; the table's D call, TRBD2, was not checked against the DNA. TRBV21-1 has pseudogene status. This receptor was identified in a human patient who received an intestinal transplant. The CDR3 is CASSRGLIRETQYF. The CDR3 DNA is TGTGCCAGCAGCAGGGGACTTATTCGGGAGACCCAGTACTTC.